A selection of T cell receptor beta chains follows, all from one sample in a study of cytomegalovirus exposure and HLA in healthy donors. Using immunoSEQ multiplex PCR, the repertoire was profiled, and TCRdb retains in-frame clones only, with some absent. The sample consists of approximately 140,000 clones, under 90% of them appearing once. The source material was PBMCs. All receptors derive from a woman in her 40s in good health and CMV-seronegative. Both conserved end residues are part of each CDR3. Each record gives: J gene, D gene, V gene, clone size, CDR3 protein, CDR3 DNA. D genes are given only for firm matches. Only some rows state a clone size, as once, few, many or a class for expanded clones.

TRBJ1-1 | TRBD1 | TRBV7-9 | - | CASSPRTGMNTEAFF | TGTGCCAGCAGCCCTCGGACAGGGATGAACACTGAAGCTTTCTTT
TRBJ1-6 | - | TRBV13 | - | CASSSLNRAGSPLHF | TGTGCCAGCAGCTCCCTCAACAGGGCTGGCTCACCCCTCCACTTT
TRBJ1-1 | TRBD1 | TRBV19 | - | CARSFQPGQGNTEAFF | TGTGCCCGTAGTTTTCAACCGGGACAGGGGAACACTGAAGCTTTCTTT
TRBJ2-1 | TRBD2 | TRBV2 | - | CASSSTSNGEQFF | TGTGCCAGCAGTTCGACTAGCAATGGTGAGCAGTTCTTC
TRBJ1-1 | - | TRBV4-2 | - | CAGRVRDITEAFF | TGTGCCGGCAGGGTTCGGGATATAACTGAAGCTTTCTTT
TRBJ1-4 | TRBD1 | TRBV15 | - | CATGTGDEKLFF | TGTGCCACCGGGACAGGGGATGAAAAACTGTTTTTT
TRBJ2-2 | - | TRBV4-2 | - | CASSQEERLPNTGELFF | TGTGCCAGCAGCCAAGAAGAGAGACTCCCGAACACCGGGGAGCTGTTTTTT
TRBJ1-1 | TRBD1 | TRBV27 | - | CASSRTGDEAFF | TGTGCCAGCAGCCGAACAGGGGATGAAGCTTTCTTT
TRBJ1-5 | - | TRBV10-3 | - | CAISEPGSQPQHF | TGTGCCATCAGTGAGCCCGGGAGTCAGCCCCAGCATTTT
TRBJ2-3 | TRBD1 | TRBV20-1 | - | CRFDRGHTQYF | TGCAGGTTCGACAGGGGACATACGCAGTATTTT
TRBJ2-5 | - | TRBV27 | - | CASSSYPQVQETQYF | TGTGCCAGCAGTTCCTACCCACAGGTACAAGAGACCCAGTACTTC
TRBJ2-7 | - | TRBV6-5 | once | CASTGVGVEQYF | TGTGCCAGCACAGGGGTCGGGGTCGAGCAGTACTTC
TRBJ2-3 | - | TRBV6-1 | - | CPSSERTYRLDTQYF | TGTCCCAGCAGTGAACGGACATATCGTTTAGATACGCAGTATTTT
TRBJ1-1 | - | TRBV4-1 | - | CASSQLNRLIGTEAFF | TGCGCCAGCAGCCAGCTTAACCGACTAATTGGCACTGAAGCTTTCTTT
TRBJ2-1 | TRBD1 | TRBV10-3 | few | CAISDRTGGNPEQFF | TGTGCCATCAGTGATCGAACAGGGGGCAATCCTGAGCAGTTCTTC
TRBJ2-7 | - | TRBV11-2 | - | CASSFAAAGSYEQYF | TGTGCCAGCAGCTTCGCGGCGGCAGGGTCCTACGAGCAGTACTTC
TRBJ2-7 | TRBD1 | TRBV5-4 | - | CASRLGQSYEQYF | TGTGCCAGCAGATTGGGACAGTCCTACGAGCAGTACTTC
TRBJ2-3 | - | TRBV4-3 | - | CASSQVGVAADTQYF | TGCGCCAGCAGCCAAGTCGGGGTAGCAGCAGATACGCAGTATTTT
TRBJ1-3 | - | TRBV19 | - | CASTVGQSSGNTIYF | TGTGCCAGTACCGTAGGACAGAGCTCTGGAAACACCATATATTTT
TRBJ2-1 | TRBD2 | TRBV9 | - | CASSVEVGRASGVFYNEQFF | TGTGCCAGCAGCGTAGAGGTCGGGAGGGCCTCGGGGGTATTCTACAATGAGCAGTTCTTC
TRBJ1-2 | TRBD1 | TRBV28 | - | CASSWTGPLYGYTF | TGTGCCAGCAGTTGGACAGGGCCCCTCTATGGCTACACCTTC
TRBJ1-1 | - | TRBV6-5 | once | CASRYSGHQNTEAFF | TGTGCCAGCAGATACTCGGGACACCAGAACACTGAAGCTTTCTTT
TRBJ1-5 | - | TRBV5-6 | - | CASSPGGGPQHF | TGTGCCAGCAGCCCCGGCGGAGGGCCCCAGCATTTT
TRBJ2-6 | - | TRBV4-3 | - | CASSLSQGTGANVLTF | TGCGCCAGCAGCCTTTCCCAGGGGACTGGGGCCAACGTCCTGACTTTC
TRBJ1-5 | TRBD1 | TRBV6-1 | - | CASSEWGQGSAQHF | TGTGCCAGCAGTGAATGGGGACAGGGAAGTGCCCAGCATTTT
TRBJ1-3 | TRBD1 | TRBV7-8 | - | CASSLERQGYTIYF | TGTGCCAGCAGCTTAGAGCGACAGGGTTACACCATATATTTT
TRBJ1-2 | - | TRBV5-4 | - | CASSLEANRQRNYGYTF | TGTGCCAGCAGCTTGGAGGCAAATAGACAGAGAAACTATGGCTACACCTTC
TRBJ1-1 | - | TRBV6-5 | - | CASSSGGKGPTEAFF | TGTGCCAGCAGTTCAGGAGGGAAGGGACCTACTGAAGCTTTCTTT